The 26 T cell receptor beta chains reported below all come from one sample, sequenced in a study of OX40 agonist ivuxolimab in advanced cancers. Repertoires were generated with immunoSEQ multiplex PCR, while TCRdb's copy carries only in-frame clones and drops some. The table includes around 60,000 clones, 70% to 90% detected once. Sequencing used CD4+ or CD8+ T cells sorted from blood, obtained in a trial of the OX40 agonist ivuxolimab. All receptors come from an adult with an advanced solid tumor such as melanoma, head and neck, liver or kidney cancer.

The J gene is TRBJ2-1, the V gene TRBV18; no firm D call. V lost 2 bases, J lost 4 bases, and 12 bases lay in between. The length of the CDR3 is 15 residues. In germline, CDR1 is KGHSH, CDR2 LQKENI. The CDR3 reads CASSPESDRYNEQFF. The CDR3 nucleotides read TGTGCCAGCTCACCAGAGAGTGATAGATACAATGAGCAGTTCTTC.

The V call is TRBV7-8, the J call TRBJ2-3; possible D gene TRBD1, 6 bases. The germline CDR1 and CDR2 sequences are SGHVS and FQNEAQ. The V gene lost 1 base and the J gene lost 4 bases, with 9 bases spanning the gap. The CDR3 is 14 amino acids. CDR3 region: CASSLEGHPDTQYF. The CDR3 DNA reads as TGTGCCAGCAGCTTAGAGGGACACCCAGATACGCAGTATTTT. The full variable domain, with the rest looked up from reference TRBV7-8 and TRBJ2-3, is GAGVSQSPRYKVAKRGQDVALRCDPISGHVSLFWYQQALGQGPEFLTYFQNEAQLDKSGLPSDRFFAERPEGSVSTLKIQRTQQEDSAVYLCASSLEGHPDTQYFGPGTRLTVL.

The chain is built from TRBV7-8 and TRBJ2-7; 9 positions match TRBD2. In germline, CDR1 is SGHVS, CDR2 FQNEAQ. The CDR3 spans 15 residues. V gave up 6 bases and J gave up 3 bases; unmatched junction bases: 9. In nucleotides, the CDR3 is TGTGCCAGCAGAAAGGGACTAGCTGAAAACTACGAGCAGTACTTC. Encoded protein: CASRKGLAENYEQYF.

The chain carries TRBV2 and TRBJ2-6; weak D call: TRBD1 (6 bases). Germline-derived CDR1 and CDR2 are SNHLY and FYNNEI. V dropped 3 bases and J dropped 0 bases, with 30 bases sitting between them. The length of the CDR3 is 23 residues. As DNA, the CDR3 is TGTGCCAGCAGTGATGCGTCTCAGGCGATTACGACCAGGGGTCACTCTGGGGCCAACGTCCTGACTTTC. Protein sequence: CASSDASQAITTRGHSGANVLTF.

This clone has just one count. The V and J genes are TRBV5-1 and TRBJ2-7; D is unclear. The germline CDR1 and CDR2 sequences are SGHRS and YFSETQ. The CDR3 spans 14 residues. Trimming left V 4 bases short and J 3 bases short, with 14 bases between. The CDR3 DNA sequence: TGCGCCAGCAGCCCCCGCTGGGGAATCTACGAGCAGTACTTC. Protein product: CASSPRWGIYEQYF.

CDR3 bases: TGTGCCAGCAGCCAGACAGACGACAATGAGCAGTTCTTC. This encodes CASSQTDDNEQFF. The J gene is TRBJ2-1, the V gene TRBV11-3, with a possible D match to TRBD1 (5 bases). The CDR3 is 13 amino acids. V lost 5 bases to trimming and J lost 5 bases, with 10 bases between them. Germline V gives CDR1 SGHNT, CDR2 YENEEA. Full variable domain (rest looked up from reference TRBV11-3 and TRBJ2-1): EAGVVQSPRYKIIEKKQPVAFWCNPISGHNTLYWYLQNLGQGPELLIRYENEEAVDDSQLPKDRFSAERLKGVDSTLKIQPAELGDSAVYLCASSQTDDNEQFFGPGTRLTVL.

The gene calls are TRBV13 and TRBJ2-3; tentatively, D is TRBD2 (6 bases). Germline-derived CDR1 and CDR2 are PRHDT and FYEKMQ (reference sequence). The CDR3 runs 16 residues. V dropped 5 bases and J dropped 2 bases, with 17 bases sitting between them. The DNA of the CDR3 is TGTGCCAGCAGCCCCTACGGTAGCGGATTCACAGATACGCAGTATTTT. Protein sequence: CASSPYGSGFTDTQYF. Using reference TRBV13 and TRBJ2-3 for the parts outside the CDR3, the full variable domain is AAGVIQSPRHLIKEKRETATLKCYPIPRHDTVYWYQQGPGQDPQFLISFYEKMQSDKGSIPDRFSAQQFSDYHSELNMSSLELGDSALYFCASSPYGSGFTDTQYFGPGTRLTVL.

The chain joins TRBV9 to TRBJ1-2, with D tentatively TRBD1 (5 bases). The CDR3 totals 15 residues. Trimming shortened V by 0 bases and J by 3 bases, and 12 bases separated the two germline ends. From germline, CDR1 is SGDLS and CDR2 YYNGEE. CDR3 in DNA: TGTGCCAGCAGCGTAGATGACGGGGCTCACTATGGCTACACCTTC. Protein: CASSVDDGAHYGYTF.

This chain's CDR3 is CASSQEVAAGGIGDEQYF. CDR3 nucleotides: TGTGCCAGCAGCCAAGAGGTAGCAGCGGGAGGGATTGGGGACGAGCAGTACTTC. The rearrangement uses TRBV4-2 and TRBJ2-7, with 10 bases fitting TRBD2. The germline gives CDR1 LGHNA, CDR2 YNFKEQ. After removal of 0 bases from V and 5 bases from J, the junction contained 13 bases not matched to a gene. The CDR3 is made up of 18 amino acids.

The chain uses TRBV4-2 and TRBJ2-5; 9 bases match TRBD1. V shed 4 bases, J shed 2 bases, and the junction held 8 bases outside the gene matches. The germline gives CDR1 LGHNA, CDR2 YNFKEQ. The CDR3 consists of 16 residues. For the CDR3, the DNA is TGTGCCAGCAGCCTGAGGCGACAGGGGGTGCAAGAGACCCAGTACTTC. This gives the protein CASSLRRQGVQETQYF.

V usage is TRBV5-4 and J usage is TRBJ1-6; a weak D match, TRBD1 (6 bases). The CDR3 has 13 residues. The germline V gene encodes CDR1 SGHNT and CDR2 YYREEE (reference sequence). The germline V and J ends were trimmed by 5 bases and 10 bases, with 13 bases remaining between them. The CDR3 protein is CASRGGPWSPLHF. DNA for the CDR3: TGTGCCAGCAGGGGGGGGCCGTGGTCACCCCTCCACTTT.

J is TRBJ2-1 and V is TRBV21-1; TRBD2, the D gene given by the table, was not confirmed from the DNA. TRBV21-1 corresponds to a pseudogene. CDR3 length: 17 amino acids. In DNA, the CDR3 is TGTGCCAGCAGCAAAGTTTGCACGGCGGGAGAGGGCGATGAGCAGTTCTTC. Encoded protein: CASSKVCTAGEGDEQFF.

This chain uses TRBV7-9 with TRBJ2-7; D might be TRBD1 (6 bases). The CDR3 is 13 amino acids. Germline V CDR1 and CDR2: SEHNR, FQNEAQ (reference sequence). The V end was cut by 1 base, the J end by 9 bases, with 13 bases between. The CDR3 region is CASSLGTSRGQYF. CDR3 sequence (DNA): TGTGCCAGCAGCTTAGGGACAAGCAGGGGGCAGTACTTC.

The CDR3 reads CASKGAQETQYF. CDR3 bases: TGTGCCAGCAAAGGGGCTCAGGAGACCCAGTACTTC. The rearrangement links TRBV6-6 to TRBJ2-5, with D possibly matching TRBD1 (5 bases). The CDR3 length is 12 residues. Germline V gene lookup returns CDR1 MNHNY and CDR2 SVGAGI (reference sequence). V lost 7 bases to trimming and J lost 5 bases, with 11 bases between them.

This clone has just a few counts. The chain uses TRBV6-1 and TRBJ1-3; 7 nucleotides match TRBD1. The V gene's germline CDR1 is MNHNS and CDR2 SASEGT. J was trimmed by 2 bases and V by 6 bases; bases with no gene match: 1. CDR3 length equals 13 residues. The CDR3 is CASSRGTGNTIYF. In DNA form, the CDR3 reads TGTGCCAGCAGCAGGGGGACTGGAAACACCATATATTTT.

The V gene is TRBV11-3, the J gene TRBJ2-7; D possibly corresponds to TRBD1 (6 bases). This CDR3 has 13 residues. Germline V lookup: CDR1 SGHNT, CDR2 YENEEA. The ends were cut back, 2 bases at V and 6 bases at J, with 11 bases in the middle. CDR3: CASSLRGGSEQYF. The CDR3 region has the DNA TGTGCCAGCAGCTTACGAGGGGGATCCGAGCAGTACTTC. Based on the CDR3 plus reference TRBV11-3 and TRBJ2-7, the full variable domain is EAGVVQSPRYKIIEKKQPVAFWCNPISGHNTLYWYLQNLGQGPELLIRYENEEAVDDSQLPKDRFSAERLKGVDSTLKIQPAELGDSAVYLCASSLRGGSEQYFGPGTRLTVT.

Within the sample, this clone is medium-sized. The V and J genes are TRBV12-5 and TRBJ1-5; D not certain. Germline assignment: CDR1 LGHNT and CDR2 FRNRAP. With 1 base removed from V and 1 base from J, the gap between germline ends came to 14 bases. This CDR3 contains 17 residues. The CDR3 coding sequence is TGTGCTAGTGGTTTGGCAACCACTGGGCACAGCAATCAGCCCCAGCATTTT. Encoded protein: CASGLATTGHSNQPQHF.

This chain joins TRBV5-1 and TRBJ1-4, with D perhaps matching TRBD1 (5 bases). V lost 2 bases and J lost 3, with 17 bases in between. Germline V lookup: CDR1 SGHRS, CDR2 YFSETQ. There are 17 residues in the CDR3. The CDR3 reads CASSLKLGVGANEKLFF. The CDR3 DNA reads TGCGCCAGCAGCTTAAAGTTGGGGGTCGGGGCTAATGAAAAACTGTTTTTT.

The chain joins TRBV9 to TRBJ1-1; TRBD1 matches 9 bases. This CDR3 has 15 residues. The ends lost 4 bases at V and 3 bases at J; junction bases unmatched: 7. The germline CDR1 and CDR2 sequences are SGDLS and YYNGEE. The DNA of the CDR3 is TGTGCCAGCAGCAAAACAGGGGGCGCGTACACTGAAGCTTTCTTT. Its protein product is CASSKTGGAYTEAFF.

The CDR3 here is CASSLVAGVPYEQYF. For the CDR3, the DNA is TGTGCCAGCAGCTTAGTAGCGGGAGTGCCCTACGAGCAGTACTTC. The V gene is TRBV7-3, the J gene TRBJ2-7, with TRBD2 identical over 9 bases. Germline V CDR1 and CDR2: SGHTA, FQGTGA. V lost 2 bases and J lost 2; bases outside the gene matches: 4. The CDR3 sequence is 15 residues long. The full variable domain, in which reference TRBV7-3 and TRBJ2-7 provide the parts outside the CDR3, is GAGVSQTPSNKVTEKGKYVELRCDPISGHTALYWYRQSLGQGPEFLIYFQGTGAADDSGLPNDRFFAVRPEGSVSTLKIQRTERGDSAVYLCASSLVAGVPYEQYFGPGTRLTVT.

The chain recombines TRBV6-6 with TRBJ2-3; D might be TRBD2 (6 bases). This CDR3 region has 14 residues. The V end lost 6 bases, the J end lost 7 bases, and 17 bases lay between the germline ends. Germline V gene lookup returns CDR1 MNHNY and CDR2 SVGAGI (reference sequence). The CDR3 DNA reads as TGTGCCAGCAGACCGGCCGGGGGAGCAAATACGCAGTATTTT. It translates to CASRPAGGANTQYF.

The chain carries TRBV7-9 and TRBJ1-1, with 7 bases identical to TRBD1. Germline CDR1 SEHNR, CDR2 FQNEAQ (reference sequence). The CDR3 runs to 14 residues. Unmatched junction bases numbered 4, after V lost 3 bases and J lost 3 bases. This chain's CDR3 is CASSLRQGDTEAFF. The CDR3, as DNA: TGTGCCAGCAGCTTGAGACAGGGTGACACTGAAGCTTTCTTT. The full variable domain, its missing parts supplied by reference TRBV7-9 and TRBJ1-1, is DTGVSQNPRHKITKRGQNVTFRCDPISEHNRLYWYRQTLGQGPEFLTYFQNEAQLEKSRLLSDRFSAERPKGSFSTLEIQRTEQGDSAMYLCASSLRQGDTEAFFGQGTRLTVV.

This chain joins TRBV5-5 and TRBJ1-4; D is unclear. CDR1 SGHKS and CDR2 YYEKEE come from the germline V gene (reference sequence). Trimming left V 2 bases short and J 5 bases short, with 7 bases between. CDR3 length: 13 residues. The CDR3 loop reads CASSFLSNEKLFF. The CDR3 DNA follows: TGTGCCAGCAGCTTCCTGTCCAATGAAAAACTGTTTTTT.

The rearrangement uses TRBV19 and TRBJ1-2; D uncertain. From germline, CDR1 is LNHDA and CDR2 SQIVND (reference sequence). The CDR3 contains 13 residues. V was clipped by 3 bases and J by 3 bases, with 8 bases between them. CDR3 in amino acids: CASSIVKDYGYTF. CDR3 DNA sequence: TGTGCCAGTAGTATCGTTAAAGACTATGGCTACACCTTC. Looking up the rest from reference TRBV19 and TRBJ1-2 gives the full variable domain: DGGITQSPKYLFRKEGQNVTLSCEQNLNHDAMYWYRQDPGQGLRLIYYSQIVNDFQKGDIAEGYSVSREKKESFPLTVTSAQKNPTAFYLCASSIVKDYGYTFGSGTRLTVV.

The chain employs TRBV10-3 and TRBJ2-1; TRBD2 might be the D (5 bases). Trimming stripped 0 bases from V and 2 bases from J, with 8 bases between. The CDR3 length is 15 residues. Germline loops: CDR1 ENHRY, CDR2 SYGVKD. CDR3 sequence: CAISESGLPYNEQFF. CDR3 DNA sequence: TGTGCCATCAGTGAGTCCGGACTCCCCTACAATGAGCAGTTCTTC.

The J gene is TRBJ2-6, the V gene TRBV9; D might be TRBD1 (6 bases). V lost 0 bases to trimming and J lost 3 bases, with 10 bases between them. The CDR3 spans 16 residues. Germline V CDR1 and CDR2: SGDLS, YYNGEE. CDR3 nucleotides: TGTGCCAGCAGCGTAGGTCAGGGGTTTGGGGCCAACGTCCTGACTTTC. Translating gives CASSVGQGFGANVLTF.